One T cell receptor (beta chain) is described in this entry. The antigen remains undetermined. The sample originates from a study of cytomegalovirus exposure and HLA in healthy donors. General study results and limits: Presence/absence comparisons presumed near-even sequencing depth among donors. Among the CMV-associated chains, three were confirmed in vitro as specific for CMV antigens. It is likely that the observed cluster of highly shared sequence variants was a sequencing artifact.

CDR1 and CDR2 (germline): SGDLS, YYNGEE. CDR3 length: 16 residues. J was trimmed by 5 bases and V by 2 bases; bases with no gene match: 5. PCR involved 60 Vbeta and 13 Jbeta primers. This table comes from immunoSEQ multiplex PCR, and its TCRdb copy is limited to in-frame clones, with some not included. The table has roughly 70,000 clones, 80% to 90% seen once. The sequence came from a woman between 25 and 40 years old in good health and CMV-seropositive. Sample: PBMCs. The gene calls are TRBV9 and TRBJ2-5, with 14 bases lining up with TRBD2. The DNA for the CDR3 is TGTGCCAGCAGCGTGGGACTAGCGGGAGCGGGGGAGACCCAGTACTTC. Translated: CASSVGLAGAGETQYF.